This TCR beta chain originates from a study of blood T cell repertoires in COVID-19. Study-wide background: Donors in the United States, Italy and Spain gave samples during acute or convalescent COVID-19.

CDR3 size: 15 residues. V was pared by 1 base and J by 4 bases, with 11 bases between. Germline CDR1 is SGHTS and CDR2 is YDEGEE. The table lists this clone with many counts. Profiling relied on immunoSEQ multiplex PCR, and the TCRdb table lists in-frame clones only, not all of them. The sample has about 100,000 clones, roughly 85% seen once. This TCR was sampled from a human donor in a cohort sampled during active COVID-19. The chain is built from TRBV5-8 and TRBJ2-2; D is perhaps TRBD2 (6 bases). What was sequenced was peripheral blood. Here the CDR3 reads CASSLFQGGTGELFF. DNA of the CDR3: TGTGCCAGCAGCTTGTTTCAGGGAGGCACCGGGGAGCTGTTTTTT.